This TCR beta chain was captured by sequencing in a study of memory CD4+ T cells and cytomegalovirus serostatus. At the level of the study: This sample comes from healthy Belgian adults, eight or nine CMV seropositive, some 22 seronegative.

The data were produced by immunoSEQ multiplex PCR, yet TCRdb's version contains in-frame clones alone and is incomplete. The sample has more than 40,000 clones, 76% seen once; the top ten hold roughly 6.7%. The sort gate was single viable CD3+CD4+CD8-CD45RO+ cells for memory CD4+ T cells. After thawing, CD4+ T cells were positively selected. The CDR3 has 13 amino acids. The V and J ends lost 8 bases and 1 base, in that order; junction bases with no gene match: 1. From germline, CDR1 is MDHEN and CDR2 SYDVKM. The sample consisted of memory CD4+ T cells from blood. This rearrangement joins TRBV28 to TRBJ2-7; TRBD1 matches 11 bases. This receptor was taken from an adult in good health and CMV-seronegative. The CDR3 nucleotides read TGTGCCAGCGGGACAGGGGGATCCTACGAGCAGTACTTC. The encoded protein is CASGTGGSYEQYF.